Presented here are 4 T cell receptor beta chains from one specimen sequenced in a study of T cell repertoires in cytomegalovirus infection. No antigen is known for these receptors. Via MiXCR, TCRdb re-called the reads, giving one row per CDR3 protein. This sample has some 920,000 distinct CDR3 sequences, with around 29% found just once. The sequencing here drew on cultured CD8+ T cells from PBMCs, taken from culture after CMV antigen stimulation. These TCRs come from a human donor in good health (CMV status not recorded). Some clones in this sample may be carry-over from other donors' samples.

Worth noting for this clonotype: A much larger clone differs by one base, so this may be a read error. V gene TRBV7-2 combines with J gene TRBJ2-1; no reliable D call. Trimming took off 2 bases at V and 1 base at J, with 12 bases between the two ends. The CDR3 is 16 residues long. Germline V lookup: CDR1 SGHTA, CDR2 FQGNSA. CDR3 residues: CASSLWAVGSYNEQFF. DNA of the CDR3: TGTGCCAGCAGCTTATGGGCAGTAGGGTCCTACAATGAGCAGTTCTTC. Filled out from reference TRBV7-2 and TRBJ2-1, the complete variable domain reads GAGVSQSPSNKVTEKGKDVELRCDPISGHTALYWYRQSLGQGLEFLIYFQGNSAPDKSGLPSDRFSAERTGGSVSTLTIQRTQQEDSAVYLCASSLWAVGSYNEQFFGPGTRLTVL.

This clonotype was detected a few times. The chain links TRBV7-2 to TRBJ2-1, with a possible D match to TRBD2 (5 bases). Deletions cut 2 bases from V and 4 bases from J, with 12 bases between. CDR1 and CDR2 from the germline V gene are SGHTA and FQGNSA. The CDR3 totals 15 residues. CDR3 residues: CASSLTEAIYNEQFF. The DNA of the CDR3 is TGTGCCAGCAGCTTAACGGAGGCTATATACAATGAGCAGTTCTTC.

This clonotype has only one observation. J is TRBJ2-3 and V is TRBV5-6, with 11 bases matching TRBD2. From germline, CDR1 is SGHDT and CDR2 YYEEEE. This CDR3 comprises 15 residues. Trimming cost V 6 bases and J 5 bases; bases outside gene matches: 8. The CDR3 DNA reads as TGTGCCAGCACAAAACTAGCGGGGGTAGAAGATACGCAGTATTTT. It yields the protein CASTKLAGVEDTQYF. Drawing the rest from reference TRBV5-6 and TRBJ2-3, the complete variable domain is DAGVTQSPTHLIKTRGQQVTLRCSPKSGHDTVSWYQQALGQGPQFIFQYYEEEERQRGNFPDRFSGHQFPNYSSELNVNALLLGDSALYLCASTKLAGVEDTQYFGPGTRLTVL.

This clonotype was observed a few times. CDR3 coding DNA: TGTGCCAGCAGCTACTATAGCGGGGGGGCCGCAGATACGCAGTATTTT. Translated, it gives CASSYYSGGAADTQYF. This chain links TRBV7-2 with TRBJ2-3, with 11 positions matching TRBD2. The junction had 7 bases not matched to a gene; V was cut back by 4 bases and J by 4 bases. Germline assignment: CDR1 SGHTA and CDR2 FQGNSA. The CDR3 consists of 16 residues.